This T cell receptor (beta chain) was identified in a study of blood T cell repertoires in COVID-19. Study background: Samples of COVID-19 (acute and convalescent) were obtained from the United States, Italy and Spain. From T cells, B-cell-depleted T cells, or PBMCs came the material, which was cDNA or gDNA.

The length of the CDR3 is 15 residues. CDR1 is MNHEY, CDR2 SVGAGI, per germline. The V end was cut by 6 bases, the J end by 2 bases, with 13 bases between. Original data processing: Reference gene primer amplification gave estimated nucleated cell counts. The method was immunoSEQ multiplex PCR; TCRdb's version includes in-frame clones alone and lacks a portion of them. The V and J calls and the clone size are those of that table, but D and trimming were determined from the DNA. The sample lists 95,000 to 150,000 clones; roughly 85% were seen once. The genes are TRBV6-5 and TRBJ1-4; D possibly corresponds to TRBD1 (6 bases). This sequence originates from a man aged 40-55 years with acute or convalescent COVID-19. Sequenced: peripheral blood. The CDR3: CASRVQGTTNEKLFF. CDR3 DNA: TGTGCCAGCAGGGTACAGGGCACGACTAATGAAAAACTGTTTTTT.